This T cell receptor beta chain was found in a study of cytomegalovirus exposure and HLA in healthy donors. For the study at large: Among the 300 to 500 genotyped donors, over 70% were placed in the Caucasian-associated ancestry cluster. Study-wide points: Cytomegalovirus-associated TCR beta chains were listed, numbering 150 to 200. A later analysis linked a missense variant in DCLRE1C to the trimming of TCR beta V and J genes.

Details on this clone: The antigen remains undetermined.

Germline CDR1 SGDLS, CDR2 YYNGEE. V lost 0 bases and J lost 11; bases outside the gene matches: 12. There are 16 residues in the CDR3. Use of 60 Vbeta and 13 Jbeta primers characterized the PCR. Clones were sequenced by immunoSEQ multiplex PCR, and TCRdb holds only the in-frame ones, with some missing. Found here are around 130,000 clones, 70% to 80% of them singletons; the top ten hold about 2.6%. The donors comprised healthy bone marrow donors. The sequenced sample was PBMCs. The V call is TRBV9, the J call TRBJ1-5; 9 bases are shared with TRBD1. The TCR was taken from a woman aged 55-75 years in good health and CMV-seropositive. The CDR3 DNA follows: TGTGCCAGCAGCGTAGGGGGGGGGACAGGGAGGGAAGCCCAGCATTTT. Amino acid sequence: CASSVGGGTGREAQHF.